These 9 T cell receptor beta chains came from one sample sequenced in a study of T-cell memory formation after mild COVID-19. From the 5' RACE reads, TCRdb called clonotypes with MiXCR, one entry per CDR3 protein. This table holds approximately 500,000 distinct CDR3 sequences, 25% found once. Sequenced: PBMCs or a T cell subset sorted from them (not recorded which). Every receptor here comes from an adult woman who had mild COVID-19 (a few samples of this study predate the infection). Cell type and time point are not known.

The chain employs TRBV12-3 or TRBV12-4 and TRBJ2-7; 9 bases line up with TRBD1. Germline trimming cut 6 bases from V and 6 bases from J; bases unmatched to any gene: 12. CDR3 length equals 15 residues. CDR3 sequence (DNA): TGTGCCAGCAGGTCCTCCGGGACAGGGATACGCGAGCAGTACTTC. Its translation is CASRSSGTGIREQYF.

The gene calls are TRBV4-3 and TRBJ2-3; D is perhaps TRBD2 (6 bases). The ends were cut back, 0 bases at V and 2 bases at J, with 18 bases in the middle. There are 18 residues in the CDR3. The germline V gene has CDR1 LGHNA and CDR2 YSLEER. CDR3 sequence reads: CASSQDPLFGSNTDTQYF. The CDR3 DNA follows: TGCGCCAGCAGCCAAGACCCGTTATTCGGGAGCAACACAGATACGCAGTATTTT.

The V and J genes are TRBV4-2 and TRBJ2-1; 8 bases align to TRBD2. Germline V gives CDR1 LGHNA, CDR2 YNFKEQ. The CDR3 sequence is 17 residues long. V lost 1 base to trimming and J lost 7 bases; unmatched junction nucleotides: 12. CDR3 sequence: CASSQVAGSGSGNEQFF. The CDR3 DNA reads TGTGCCAGCAGCCAAGTTGCGGGCAGCGGGAGTGGGAATGAGCAGTTCTTC.

This clonotype was seen a few times. The CDR3 nucleotides read TGTGCCAGCAGTGGAGAAGGGACAGGGACCCCCTACGAGCAGTACTTC. It is translated as CASSGEGTGTPYEQYF. V is TRBV28 and J is TRBJ2-7, with 9 bases fitting TRBD1. Germline assignment: CDR1 MDHEN and CDR2 SYDVKM. The CDR3 length is 16 residues. The ends lost 5 bases at V and 2 bases at J; junction bases unmatched: 10. Supplemented by reference TRBV28 and TRBJ2-7, the full variable domain reads DVKVTQSSRYLVKRTGEKVFLECVQDMDHENMFWYRQDPGLGLRLIYFSYDVKMKEKGDIPEGYSVSREKKERFSLILESASTNQTSMYLCASSGEGTGTPYEQYFGPGTRLTVT.

The chain couples TRBV25-1 to TRBJ2-7; possibly TRBD1 for D (6 bases). CDR1 is MGHDK, CDR2 SYGVNS, per germline. Trimming left V 1 base short and J 3 bases short, with 10 bases between. This CDR3 region has 14 residues. CDR3 sequence (DNA): TGTGCCAGCAGTGAATTGGCAGGGGTCTACGAGCAGTACTTC. Protein: CASSELAGVYEQYF.

This clonotype showed up many times. The chain uses TRBV5-5 and TRBJ2-1; TRBD2 matches at 11 bases. From germline, CDR1 is SGHKS and CDR2 YYEKEE (reference sequence). The trim removed 0 bases at V and 4 bases at J, leaving 3 bases unmatched. This CDR3 has 16 residues. The CDR3 bases are TGTGCCAGCAGCTTGGGTATAGCGGGAGGGTACAATGAGCAGTTCTTC. This encodes CASSLGIAGGYNEQFF. Supplemented by reference TRBV5-5 and TRBJ2-1, the full variable domain reads DAGVTQSPTHLIKTRGQQVTLRCSPISGHKSVSWYQQVLGQGPQFIFQYYEKEERGRGNFPDRFSARQFPNYSSELNVNALLLGDSALYLCASSLGIAGGYNEQFFGPGTRLTVL.

In DNA, the CDR3 is TGTGCCACCAGTGATTCGCAGGGGCAGAACTACAATGAGCAGTTCTTC. Protein product: CATSDSQGQNYNEQFF. The genes are TRBV24-1 and TRBJ2-1; tentative D call: TRBD1 (6 bases). Germline CDR1 reads KGHDR; CDR2 reads SFDVKD. V was pared by 2 bases and J by 3 bases, with 13 bases between. This CDR3 has 16 amino acids.

This clonotype was observed a few times. The CDR3 coding sequence is TGTGCCAGCAGGGGACAGGGGGGCAACTATGGCTACACCTTC. Its protein is CASRGQGGNYGYTF. V usage is TRBV9 and J usage is TRBJ1-2; 11 nucleotides agree with TRBD1. Germline assignment: CDR1 SGDLS and CDR2 YYNGEE. The CDR3 contains 14 residues. J gave up 2 bases and V 5 bases, and 2 bases lay outside the gene matches.

This clonotype showed up just a few times. This chain connects TRBV7-3 to TRBJ2-2; 7 bases align to TRBD1. CDR1 is SGHTA and CDR2 is FQGTGA in the germline V gene. There are 13 residues in the CDR3. V shed 5 bases and J 6 bases; nucleotides not matched to a gene: 3. CDR3 DNA: TGTGCCAGCAGCGCGACAGGGTCCGGGGAGCTGTTTTTT. Residues: CASSATGSGELFF.